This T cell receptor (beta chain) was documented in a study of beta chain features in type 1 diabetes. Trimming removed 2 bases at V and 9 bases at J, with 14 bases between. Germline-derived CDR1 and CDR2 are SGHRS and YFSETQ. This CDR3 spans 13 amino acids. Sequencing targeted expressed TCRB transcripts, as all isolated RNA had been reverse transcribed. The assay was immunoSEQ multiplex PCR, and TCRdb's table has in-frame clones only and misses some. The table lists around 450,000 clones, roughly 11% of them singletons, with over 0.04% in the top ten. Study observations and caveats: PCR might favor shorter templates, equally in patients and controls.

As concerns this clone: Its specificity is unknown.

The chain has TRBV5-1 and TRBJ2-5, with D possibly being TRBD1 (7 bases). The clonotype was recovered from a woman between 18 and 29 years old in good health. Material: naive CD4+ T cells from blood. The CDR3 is CASSFGGGEAQYF. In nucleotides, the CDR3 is TGCGCCAGCAGCTTCGGAGGGGGCGAGGCCCAGTACTTC. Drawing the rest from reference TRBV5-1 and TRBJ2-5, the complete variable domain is KAGVTQTPRYLIKTRGQQVTLSCSPISGHRSVSWYQQTPGQGLQFLFEYFSETQRNKGNFPGRFSGRQFSNSRSEMNVSTLELGDSALYLCASSFGGGEAQYFGPGTRLLVL.